The clone carrying this T cell receptor (beta chain) occurred a few times. As yet, its antigen is unknown. Distinct nucleotide sequences in the sample also encode this CDR3. V lost 0 bases to trimming and J lost 5 bases, with 7 bases between them. This CDR3 is built from 13 residues. Germline CDR1 WNHNN, CDR2 SYGVQD (reference sequence). These data originate in a study of shared clonotypes between healthy human individuals. Findings and limits, study-wide: Naive subsets generally exceeded memory subsets in estimated richness.

The authors loaded roughly 200 ng DNA, tens of thousands of T cell genomes, into sorted-subset replicate PCRs. Sequencing used immunoSEQ multiplex PCR; TCRdb keeps in-frame clones, though not all of them. The sample has a few hundred thousand clones, 60% to 80% seen once; the top ten hold approximately 10%. Splitting of CD4+ cells produced CD45RA+ naive and CD45RA-negative memory subsets. The sequenced material came from memory CD4+ T cells sorted from blood. Stated subset: CD45RA-negative fraction. The TCR comes from a man aged 25 to 40 in good health. The chain is built from TRBV10-1 and TRBJ2-5; D unclear. The CDR3: CASSESPGETQYF. In nucleotides, the CDR3 is TGCGCCAGCAGTGAGTCACCCGGGGAGACCCAGTACTTC.